The 2 T cell receptor beta chains below all came from one sample that was sequenced in a study of blood T cell repertoires in COVID-19. Profiled with immunoSEQ multiplex PCR; TCRdb holds only in-frame clones, not every one. The table records a few hundred thousand clones, 88% of them present only once. What was sequenced was PBMCs or T cells enriched from blood (not recorded which). Receptor source: a woman aged 55 to 70 who had recovered from COVID-19.

On this clone itself: Within the sample, other DNA sequences also encode this same CDR3. The chain combines TRBV3-1 (or the pseudogene TRBV3-2) with TRBJ1-1; D is uncertain. This CDR3 comprises 14 residues. V lost 3 bases and J lost 0, with 8 bases in between. Germline CDR1 LGHDT, CDR2 YNNKEL (reference sequence). CDR3 bases: TGTGCCAGCAGCCATGGAGGGATGAACACTGAAGCTTTCTTT. This codes for CASSHGGMNTEAFF.

V gene TRBV10-2 combines with J gene TRBJ2-7; 8 bases match TRBD2. V lost 9 bases, J lost 5 bases, and 15 bases stayed unmatched. Per the germline V gene, CDR1 is WSHSY and CDR2 is SAAADI. The CDR3 contains 15 residues. CDR3 sequence: CASREGSVGMDEQYF. Written as DNA, the CDR3 is TGCGCCAGTCGGGAGGGATCGGTAGGGATGGACGAGCAGTACTTC.